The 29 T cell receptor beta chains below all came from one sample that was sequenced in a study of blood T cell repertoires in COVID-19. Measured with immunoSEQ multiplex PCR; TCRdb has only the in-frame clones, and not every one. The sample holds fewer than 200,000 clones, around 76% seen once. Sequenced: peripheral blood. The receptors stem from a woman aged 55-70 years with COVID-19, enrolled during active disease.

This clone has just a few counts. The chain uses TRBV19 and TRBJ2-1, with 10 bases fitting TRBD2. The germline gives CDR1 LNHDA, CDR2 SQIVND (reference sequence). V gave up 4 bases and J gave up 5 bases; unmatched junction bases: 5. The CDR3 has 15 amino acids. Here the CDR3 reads CASSTGLADDNEQFF. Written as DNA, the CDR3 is TGTGCCAGTAGTACCGGACTAGCGGACGACAATGAGCAGTTCTTC.

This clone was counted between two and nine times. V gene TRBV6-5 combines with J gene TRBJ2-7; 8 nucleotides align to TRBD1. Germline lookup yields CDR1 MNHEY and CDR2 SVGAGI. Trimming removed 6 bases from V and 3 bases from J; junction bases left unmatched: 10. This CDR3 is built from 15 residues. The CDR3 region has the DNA TGTGCCAGCAGCTTCCTGGACAGGGTGAGCTACGAGCAGTACTTC. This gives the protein CASSFLDRVSYEQYF.

The CDR3 region has the DNA TGCGCCAGCAGCCCCTGGGACAGGGGGAATTCACCCCTCCACTTT. This gives the protein CASSPWDRGNSPLHF. This chain uses TRBV4-1 with TRBJ1-6, with 11 bases matching TRBD1. CDR1 is MGHRA, CDR2 YSYEKL, per germline. The trim removed 4 bases at V and 7 bases at J, leaving 3 bases unmatched. The length of the CDR3 is 15 residues.

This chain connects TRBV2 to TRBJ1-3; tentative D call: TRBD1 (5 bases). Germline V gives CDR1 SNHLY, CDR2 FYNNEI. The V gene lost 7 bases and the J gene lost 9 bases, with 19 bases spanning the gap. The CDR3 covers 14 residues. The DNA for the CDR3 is TGTGCCAGCAACATGCGGGCTTCGGGGGGCACCATATATTTT. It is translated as CASNMRASGGTIYF. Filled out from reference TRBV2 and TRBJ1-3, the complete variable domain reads EPEVTQTPSHQVTQMGQEVILRCVPISNHLYFYWYRQILGQKVEFLVSFYNNEISEKSEIFDDQFSVERPDGSNFTLKIRSTKLEDSAMYFCASNMRASGGTIYFGEGSWLTVV.

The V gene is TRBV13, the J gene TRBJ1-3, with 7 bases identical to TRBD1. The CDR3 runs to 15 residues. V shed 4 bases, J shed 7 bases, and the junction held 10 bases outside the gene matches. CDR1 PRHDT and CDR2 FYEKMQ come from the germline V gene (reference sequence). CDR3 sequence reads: CASSSFLDRENTIYF. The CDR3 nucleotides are TGTGCCAGCAGCTCATTCCTAGACAGGGAGAACACCATATATTTT.

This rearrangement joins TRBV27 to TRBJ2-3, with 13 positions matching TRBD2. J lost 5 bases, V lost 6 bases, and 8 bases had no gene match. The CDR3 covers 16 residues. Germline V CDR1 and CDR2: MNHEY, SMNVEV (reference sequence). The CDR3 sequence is CASSNPRTSGGDTQYF. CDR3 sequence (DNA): TGTGCCAGCAGCAACCCCCGGACTAGCGGGGGAGATACGCAGTATTTT.

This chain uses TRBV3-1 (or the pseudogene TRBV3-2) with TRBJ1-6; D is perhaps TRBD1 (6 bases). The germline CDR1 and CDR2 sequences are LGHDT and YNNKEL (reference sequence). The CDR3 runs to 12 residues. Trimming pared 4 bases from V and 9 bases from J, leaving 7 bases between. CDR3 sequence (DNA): TGTGCCAGCAGCCCAGGGGTTTCACCCCTCCACTTT. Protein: CASSPGVSPLHF.

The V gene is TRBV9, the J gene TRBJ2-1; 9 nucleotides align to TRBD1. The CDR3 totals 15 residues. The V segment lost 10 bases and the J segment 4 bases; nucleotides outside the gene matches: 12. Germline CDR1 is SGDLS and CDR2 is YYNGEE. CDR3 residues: CASDRQGVGYNEQFF. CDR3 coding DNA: TGTGCCTCCGACAGACAGGGGGTCGGGTACAATGAGCAGTTCTTC.

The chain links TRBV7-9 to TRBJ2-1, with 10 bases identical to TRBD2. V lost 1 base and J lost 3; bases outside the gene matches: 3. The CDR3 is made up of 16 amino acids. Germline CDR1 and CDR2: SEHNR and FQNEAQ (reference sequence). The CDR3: CASSLETSGFYNEQFF. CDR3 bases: TGTGCCAGCAGCTTAGAGACTAGCGGGTTCTACAATGAGCAGTTCTTC.

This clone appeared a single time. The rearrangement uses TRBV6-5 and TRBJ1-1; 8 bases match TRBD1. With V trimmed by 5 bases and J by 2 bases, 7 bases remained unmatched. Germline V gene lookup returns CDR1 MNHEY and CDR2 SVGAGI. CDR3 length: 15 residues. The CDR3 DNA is TGTGCCAGCAGTCGACAGGGGAGGGGCAACACTGAAGCTTTCTTT. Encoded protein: CASSRQGRGNTEAFF.

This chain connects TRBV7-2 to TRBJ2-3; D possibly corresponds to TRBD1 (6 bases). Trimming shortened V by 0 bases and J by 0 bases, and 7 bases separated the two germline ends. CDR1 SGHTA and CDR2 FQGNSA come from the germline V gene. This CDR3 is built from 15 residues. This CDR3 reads CASSLAGTSTDTQYF. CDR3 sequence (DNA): TGTGCCAGCAGCTTAGCTGGGACAAGCACAGATACGCAGTATTTT.

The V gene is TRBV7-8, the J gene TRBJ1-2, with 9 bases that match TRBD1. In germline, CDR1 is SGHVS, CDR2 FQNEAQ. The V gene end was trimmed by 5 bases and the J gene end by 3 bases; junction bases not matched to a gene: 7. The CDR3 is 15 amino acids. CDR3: CASSPRDRAHYGYTF. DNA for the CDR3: TGTGCCAGCAGCCCCCGGGACAGGGCCCACTATGGCTACACCTTC. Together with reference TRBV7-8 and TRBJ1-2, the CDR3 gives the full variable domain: GAGVSQSPRYKVAKRGQDVALRCDPISGHVSLFWYQQALGQGPEFLTYFQNEAQLDKSGLPSDRFFAERPEGSVSTLKIQRTQQEDSAVYLCASSPRDRAHYGYTFGSGTRLTVV.

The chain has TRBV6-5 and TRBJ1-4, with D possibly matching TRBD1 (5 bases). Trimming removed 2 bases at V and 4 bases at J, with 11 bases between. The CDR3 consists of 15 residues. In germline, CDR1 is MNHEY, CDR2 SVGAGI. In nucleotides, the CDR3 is TGTGCCAGCAGTTACCGGAGGGGAGATAATGAAAAACTGTTTTTT. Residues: CASSYRRGDNEKLFF.

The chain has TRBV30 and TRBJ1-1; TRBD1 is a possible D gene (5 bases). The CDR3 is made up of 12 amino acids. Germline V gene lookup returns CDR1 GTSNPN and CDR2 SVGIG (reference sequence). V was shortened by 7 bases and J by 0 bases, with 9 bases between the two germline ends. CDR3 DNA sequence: TGTGCCTTTCGGGGGTTGAACACTGAAGCTTTCTTT. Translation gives CAFRGLNTEAFF.

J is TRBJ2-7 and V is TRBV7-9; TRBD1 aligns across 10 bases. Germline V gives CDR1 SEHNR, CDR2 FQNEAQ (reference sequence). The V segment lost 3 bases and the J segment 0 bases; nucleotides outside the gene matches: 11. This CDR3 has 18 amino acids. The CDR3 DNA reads TGTGCCAGCAGCTTGAAGGAACCGGGACAGGGGATCTCCTACGAGCAGTACTTC. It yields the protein CASSLKEPGQGISYEQYF.

The CDR3 here is CASSFLQGFTGELFF. CDR3 nucleotide sequence: TGTGCCAGCAGCTTCCTCCAGGGGTTCACCGGGGAGCTGTTTTTT. The genes are TRBV11-2 and TRBJ2-2; D is perhaps TRBD1 (6 bases). The CDR3 runs 15 residues. The V end was cut by 3 bases, the J end by 4 bases, with 12 bases between. From germline, CDR1 is SGHAT and CDR2 FQNNGV. Supplemented by reference TRBV11-2 and TRBJ2-2, the full variable domain reads EAGVAQSPRYKIIEKRQSVAFWCNPISGHATLYWYQQILGQGPKLLIQFQNNGVVDDSQLPKDRFSAERLKGVDSTLKIQPAKLEDSAVYLCASSFLQGFTGELFFGEGSRLTVL.

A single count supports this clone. CDR3 loop: CASSLGGLPGKDWSPLHF. For the CDR3, the DNA is TGTGCCAGCAGCTTAGGAGGTTTACCAGGGAAGGATTGGTCACCCCTCCACTTT. The chain employs TRBV13 and TRBJ1-6, with D possibly being TRBD1 (5 bases). The V end lost 0 bases, the J end lost 10 bases, and 22 bases lay between the germline ends. There are 18 residues in the CDR3. The germline V gene has CDR1 PRHDT and CDR2 FYEKMQ (reference sequence).

The CDR3 DNA sequence: TGTGCCAGCAGCTTGGGGGGTCTAGCGGCCAACACCGGGGAGCTGTTTTTT. Its protein product is CASSLGGLAANTGELFF. The gene calls are TRBV5-6 and TRBJ2-2, with TRBD2 identical over 7 bases. Germline V CDR1 and CDR2: SGHDT, YYEEEE. V was pared by 0 bases and J by 2 bases, with 7 bases of the junction left unmatched. The CDR3 covers 17 residues.

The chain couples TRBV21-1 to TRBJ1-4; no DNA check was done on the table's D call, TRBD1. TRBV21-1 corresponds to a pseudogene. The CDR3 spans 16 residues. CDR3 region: CASNADRQATNEKLFF. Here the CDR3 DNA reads TGTGCCAGCAACGCGGACAGGCAGGCAACTAATGAAAAACTGTTTTTT.

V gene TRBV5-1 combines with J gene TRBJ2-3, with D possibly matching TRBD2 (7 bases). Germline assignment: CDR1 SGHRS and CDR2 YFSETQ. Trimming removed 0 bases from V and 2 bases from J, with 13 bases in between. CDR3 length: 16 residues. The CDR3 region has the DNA TGCGCCAGCAGCTTGGTGAGGGGGGGAACCACAGATACGCAGTATTTT. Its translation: CASSLVRGGTTDTQYF.

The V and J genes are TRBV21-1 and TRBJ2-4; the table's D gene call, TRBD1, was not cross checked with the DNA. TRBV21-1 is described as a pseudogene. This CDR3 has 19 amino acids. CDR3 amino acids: CASSKRFGQSFISKDIQYF. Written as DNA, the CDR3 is TGTGCCAGCAGCAAGAGGTTTGGACAGTCTTTTATTAGCAAAGACATTCAGTACTTC.

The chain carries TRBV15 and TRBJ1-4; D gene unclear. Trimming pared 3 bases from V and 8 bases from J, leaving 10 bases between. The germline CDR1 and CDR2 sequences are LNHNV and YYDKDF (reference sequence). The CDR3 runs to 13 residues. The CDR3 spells CATSRGVGEKLFF. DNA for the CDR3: TGTGCCACCAGCAGGGGCGTCGGAGAAAAACTGTTTTTT. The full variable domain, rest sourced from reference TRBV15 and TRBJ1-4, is DAMVIQNPRYQVTQFGKPVTLSCSQTLNHNVMYWYQQKSSQAPKLLFHYYDKDFNNEADTPDNFQSRRPNTSFCFLDIRSPGLGDTAMYLCATSRGVGEKLFFGSGTQLSVL.

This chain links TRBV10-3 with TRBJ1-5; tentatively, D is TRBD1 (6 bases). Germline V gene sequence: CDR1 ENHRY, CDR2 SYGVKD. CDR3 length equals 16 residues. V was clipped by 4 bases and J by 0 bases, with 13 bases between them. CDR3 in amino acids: CAISGTGRNSNQPQHF. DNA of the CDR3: TGTGCCATCAGTGGAACAGGGCGAAATAGCAATCAGCCCCAGCATTTT.

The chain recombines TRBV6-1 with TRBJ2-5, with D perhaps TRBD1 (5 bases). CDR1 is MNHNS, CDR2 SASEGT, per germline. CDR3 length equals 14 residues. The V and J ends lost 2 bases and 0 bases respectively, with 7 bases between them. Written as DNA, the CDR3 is TGTGCCAGCAGTGAAAACAGGAACCAAGAGACCCAGTACTTC. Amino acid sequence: CASSENRNQETQYF.

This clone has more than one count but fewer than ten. The CDR3 loop reads CASRTGSGYGYTF. CDR3 DNA sequence: TGTGCCAGCCGGACAGGGTCTGGCTATGGCTACACCTTC. This sequence joins TRBV19 and TRBJ1-2; 8 nucleotides align to TRBD1. This CDR3 has 13 residues. Germline loops: CDR1 LNHDA, CDR2 SQIVND (reference sequence). V was pared by 9 bases and J by 4 bases, with 7 bases of the junction left unmatched.

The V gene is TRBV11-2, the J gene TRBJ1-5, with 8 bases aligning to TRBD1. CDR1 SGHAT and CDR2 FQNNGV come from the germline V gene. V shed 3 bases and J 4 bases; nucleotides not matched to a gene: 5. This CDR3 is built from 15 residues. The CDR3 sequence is CASSFDRGGNQPQHF. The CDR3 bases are TGTGCCAGCAGCTTCGACAGGGGAGGAAATCAGCCCCAGCATTTT.

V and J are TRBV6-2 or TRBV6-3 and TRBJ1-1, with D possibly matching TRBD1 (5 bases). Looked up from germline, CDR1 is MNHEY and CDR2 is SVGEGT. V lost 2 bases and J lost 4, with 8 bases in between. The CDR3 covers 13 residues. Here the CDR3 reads CASSYSGGTEAFF. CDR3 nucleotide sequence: TGTGCCAGCAGTTACAGCGGGGGCACTGAAGCTTTCTTT.

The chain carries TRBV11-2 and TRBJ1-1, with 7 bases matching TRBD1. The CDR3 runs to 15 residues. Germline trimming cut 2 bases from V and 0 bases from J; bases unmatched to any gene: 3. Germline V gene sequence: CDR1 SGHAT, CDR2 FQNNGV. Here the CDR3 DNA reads TGTGCCAGCAGCTTACGGACAGGAATGAACACTGAAGCTTTCTTT. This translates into CASSLRTGMNTEAFF.

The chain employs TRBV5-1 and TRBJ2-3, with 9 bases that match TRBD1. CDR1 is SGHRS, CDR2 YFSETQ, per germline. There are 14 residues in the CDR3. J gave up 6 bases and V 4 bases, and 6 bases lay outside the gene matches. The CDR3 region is CASSPRGTGDTQYF. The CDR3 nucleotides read TGCGCCAGCAGCCCTCGAGGGACAGGGGATACGCAGTATTTT.